The sequence of this T cell receptor (beta chain) was determined in a study of blood T cells in healthy people across ages. This clonotype was seen ten or more times. Its matching antigen is unknown. It was with a sample-barcoded 5' primer and a J-beta primer mix that a second PCR of about 7 to 12 cycles was run. TCRdb ran MiXCR on the 5' RACE reads and lists one entry per CDR3 protein. The sample carries 600,000 to 900,000 distinct CDR3 sequences, under 30% recorded once. Study-wide points: As naive T cell percentage varied, TCR beta diversity correlated strongly with it.

A further study also used this sample, focusing on T cells of mothers and their children.

The TCR sequence derives from a boy between 10 and 17 years old in good health. Input material: blood.

Here the CDR3 reads CSARVGGGANIQYF. The CDR3 DNA reads TGCAGTGCTAGAGTGGGCGGGGGTGCGAACATTCAGTACTTC. The chain is built from TRBV20-1 and TRBJ2-4; 7 bases fit TRBD2. The CDR3 consists of 14 residues. Germline-derived CDR1 and CDR2 are DFQATT and SNEGSKA (reference sequence). V lost 1 base, J lost 7 bases, and 7 bases stayed unmatched.